Listed below are T cell receptor beta chains from one sample, sequenced in a study of blood T cell repertoires in COVID-19. The repertoire was sequenced with immunoSEQ multiplex PCR; TCRdb's copy has only in-frame clones and lacks some. The data show more than 200,000 clones, about 90% seen once. The sample was PBMCs or T cells enriched from blood (not recorded which). The receptor source for this set is a woman aged 25-40 years with acute COVID-19. The CDR3 runs from the conserved cysteine through the conserved F or W. D genes are given only for firm matches. Some rows have no size entry. The others give once, few or many, or a class for an expanded clone.

>TRBJ2-3|TRBD2|TRBV7-2|NA|17
CASSLVGTSGGTDTQYF
TGTGCCAGCAGCTTAGTGGGGACTAGCGGGGGCACAGATACGCAGTATTTT
>TRBJ2-3|TRBD1|TRBV4-3|NA|15
CASSQDWGQGGTQYF
TGCGCCAGCAGCCAAGATTGGGGACAGGGTGGTACGCAGTATTTT
>TRBJ1-5|NA|TRBV10-1|few|12
CAVGLYNQPQHF
TGCGCCGTGGGGCTATACAATCAGCCCCAGCATTTT
>TRBJ2-7|NA|TRBV7-2|NA|16
CASSPAGAWGSYEQYF
TGTGCCAGCAGCCCAGCAGGGGCCTGGGGCTCCTACGAGCAGTACTTC
>TRBJ2-1|NA|TRBV19|once|12
CASSRSINEQFF
TGTGCCAGTAGTAGGTCTATCAATGAGCAGTTCTTC
>TRBJ2-7|TRBD1|TRBV11-2|NA|15
CASSLVYTGGNEQYF
TGTGCCAGCAGCTTAGTCTACACAGGGGGCAACGAGCAGTACTTC
>TRBJ1-5|TRBD1|TRBV19|many|13
CASSEGAYQPQHF
TGTGCCAGTAGTGAGGGGGCCTATCAGCCCCAGCATTTT
>TRBJ1-6|NA|TRBV7-3|NA|13
CASSRQPNSPLHF
TGTGCCAGCAGCCGACAACCTAATTCACCCCTCCACTTT
>TRBJ2-1|NA|TRBV4-1|NA|18
CASSPSGGRELSYNEQFF
TGCGCCAGCAGCCCGTCGGGGGGCCGAGAGCTGTCCTACAATGAGCAGTTCTTC
>TRBJ2-5|NA|TRBV5-1|NA|15
CASSLDSGPQETQYF
TGCGCCAGCAGCTTGGATTCTGGGCCCCAAGAGACCCAGTACTTC
>TRBJ1-1|NA|TRBV30|NA|11
CAWRDTVEAFF
TGTGCCTGGAGGGACACGGTGGAAGCTTTCTTT
>TRBJ1-4|NA|TRBV5-1|NA|16
CASSLQGLATNEKLFF
TGCGCCAGCAGCTTACAGGGTCTTGCAACTAATGAAAAACTGTTTTTT
>TRBJ1-2|TRBD1|TRBV6-5|NA|14
CASSQTGGPYGYTF
TGTGCCAGCAGTCAAACAGGGGGCCCCTATGGCTACACCTTC
>TRBJ2-7|TRBD1|TRBV30|NA|14
CAWSWGQINYEQYF
TGTGCCTGGAGTTGGGGACAGATCAACTACGAGCAGTACTTC
>TRBJ2-7|TRBD2|TRBV7-2|NA|14
CASAPSGGSYEQYF
TGTGCCAGCGCCCCTAGCGGGGGCTCCTACGAGCAGTACTTC
>TRBJ1-1|TRBD1|TRBV2|NA|15
CAFPKRQGMNTEAFF
TGTGCCTTCCCAAAACGACAGGGAATGAACACTGAAGCTTTCTTT